Listed below are T cell receptor beta chains from one sample, sequenced in a study of technical replicates of blood from a few donors. Some clones are missing from TCRdb's copy, which holds only in-frame ones; the method was immunoSEQ multiplex PCR. The sample lists more than 80,000 clones, more than 85% occurring once. The material sequenced was T cells isolated from PBMCs. The receptors shown here come from a human donor in good health. The CDR3 runs from the conserved cysteine through the conserved F or W. The D gene is left open where the match is weak. The size entry is marked missing in some rows and otherwise reads once, few, many or a size class.

D,size,V,J,DNA,CDR3
-,-,TRBV6-1,TRBJ2-1,TGTGCCAGCAACCGGGATTGGAATGAGCAGTTCTTC,CASNRDWNEQFF
-,-,TRBV10-3,TRBJ1-2,TGTGCCATCAGCCCGGGGCTAGGGGGCTATGGCTACACCTTC,CAISPGLGGYGYTF
-,-,TRBV10-3,TRBJ1-6,TGTGCCATCACCCTGGGAGAGGGATCACCCCTCCACTTT,CAITLGEGSPLHF
-,-,TRBV28,TRBJ1-4,TGTGCCAGCAGTTCGGTGACTAATGAAAAACTGTTTTTT,CASSSVTNEKLFF
-,-,TRBV5-1,TRBJ2-5,TGCGCCAGCAGCTTGGCAGGGGATGGAGAGACCCAGTACTTC,CASSLAGDGETQYF
-,few,TRBV30,TRBJ1-1,TGTGCCTGGGACGGAGGTAACACTGAAGCTTTCTTT,CAWDGGNTEAFF
-,once,TRBV23-1,TRBJ1-4,TGCGCCAGCAGTCAATCTGTAGGATTGTTTTGCAGGGATAATGAAAAACTGTTTTTT,CASSQSVGLFCRDNEKLFF
-,-,TRBV5-1,TRBJ2-7,TGCGCCAGCAGCTGGCGGCAGGGCTTCGAGCAGTACTTC,CASSWRQGFEQYF
TRBD2,-,TRBV6-5,TRBJ2-1,TGTGCCAGCAGTTACCCTAACGGGAGGGGCGGTAACGAGCAGTTCTTC,CASSYPNGRGGNEQFF
-,-,TRBV11-2,TRBJ1-2,TGTGCCAGCAGGGTCGGCGGGCACGGCTACACCTTC,CASRVGGHGYTF
-,-,TRBV7-9,TRBJ2-7,TGTGCCAGCAGTTCCGTTGGGAGTACCATCTACGAGCAGTACTTC,CASSSVGSTIYEQYF
TRBD2,-,TRBV9,TRBJ2-5,TGTGCCAGCAGCTCCGGACTAGCGGGAATAGAGACCCAGTACTTC,CASSSGLAGIETQYF
-,-,TRBV7-2,TRBJ1-2,TGTGCCAGCAGCTTAGCACAATCGGGACACGAGGGCTACACCTTC,CASSLAQSGHEGYTF
TRBD1,once,TRBV7-2,TRBJ2-5,TGTGCCAGCAGCGATACCTTTACACAGGGGTCGCAAGAGACCCAGTACTTC,CASSDTFTQGSQETQYF
-,few,TRBV5-1,TRBJ2-2,TGCGCCAGCAGCCCTGACATAACCGGGGAGCTGTTTTTT,CASSPDITGELFF
-,-,TRBV9,TRBJ2-5,TGTGCCAGCAGCGTAGGTTCCGGCCAAGAGACCCAGTACTTC,CASSVGSGQETQYF
TRBD1,-,TRBV5-5,TRBJ1-1,TGTGCCAGCAGCGTTCCGGGACAGGGGAAGATGAACACTGAAGCTTTCTTT,CASSVPGQGKMNTEAFF
TRBD2,-,TRBV7-3,TRBJ2-1,TGTGCCAGCAGCCGACAAGGACTAGCGGACTACAATGAGCAGTTCTTC,CASSRQGLADYNEQFF
-,once,TRBV5-1,TRBJ2-3,TGCGCCAGCAGCATGACAGTCCAAAGTACGGATACGCAGTATTTT,CASSMTVQSTDTQYF